Listed here are 21 T cell receptor beta chains from one sample, sequenced in a study of T cells in Graves' hyperthyroidism and ophthalmopathy. Amplification targeted TCR beta CDR3 regions from RNA transcripts. HTBI primers drove first-round RT-PCR of the TCR CDR3. MiXCR was run by TCRdb on the multiplex PCR reads, yielding one entry per CDR3 protein. The sample shows under 350,000 distinct CDR3 sequences, approximately 18% of them seen only once. Material: blood. Receptors originate from a woman aged 50 to 60 with Graves' hyperthyroidism.

About this clonotype itself: With a much larger clone just one base away, this may be a read error. The chain employs TRBV30 and TRBJ1-1; D call uncertain. Looked up from germline, CDR1 is GTSNPN and CDR2 is SVGIG (reference sequence). The CDR3 is 15 residues long. The germline V and J ends were trimmed by 6 bases and 1 base, with 18 bases remaining between them. The CDR3 sequence is CACSSGSGSNTEAFF. The CDR3, as DNA: TGTGCCTGTAGTTCCGGTTCGGGGTCGAACACTGAAGCTTTCTTT.

The chain employs TRBV10-2 and TRBJ1-2, with D unclear. CDR1 and CDR2 (germline): WSHSY, SAAADI. The ends were cut back, 0 bases at V and 8 bases at J, with 7 bases in the middle. The CDR3 has 12 amino acids. As DNA, the CDR3 is TGCGCCAGCAGTGAGTCGTATGTAGGCTACACCTTC. Protein: CASSESYVGYTF.

This clonotype was picked up a small number of times. The chain combines TRBV11-2 with TRBJ2-1; 12 bases match TRBD2. V shed 4 bases and J 7 bases; nucleotides not matched to a gene: 11. This CDR3 spans 17 amino acids. Germline V gene sequence: CDR1 SGHAT, CDR2 FQNNGV. The CDR3: CASSWDWTSGIGNEQFF. CDR3 nucleotides: TGTGCCAGCAGCTGGGATTGGACTAGCGGGATTGGGAATGAGCAGTTCTTC.

This clonotype was detected ten times or more. The chain is built from TRBV5-1 and TRBJ2-3; 11 nucleotides line up with TRBD2. CDR3 length: 17 amino acids. V lost 4 bases and J lost 0; bases outside the gene matches: 7. Per the germline V gene, CDR1 is SGHRS and CDR2 is YFSETQ. CDR3 loop: CASSAATSGASTDTQYF. Written as DNA, the CDR3 is TGCGCCAGCAGCGCCGCGACTAGCGGGGCAAGCACAGATACGCAGTATTTT.

This clonotype turned up a few times. The chain carries TRBV20-1 and TRBJ1-5, with D unclear. The CDR3 has 15 amino acids. Trimming cost V 0 bases and J 4 bases, with 13 bases left between them. The germline CDR1 and CDR2 sequences are DFQATT and SNEGSKA (reference sequence). For the CDR3, the DNA is TGCAGTGCTAGAGATCCCGCACAAACTAATCAGCCCCAGCATTTT. This translates into CSARDPAQTNQPQHF.

This clonotype was found many times. The CDR3 DNA reads TGTGCCAGCAGCTCGGGACAGGGGGGCTCCTACGAGCAGTACGTC. It specifies CASSSGQGGSYEQYV. The chain carries TRBV11-2 and TRBJ2-7, with 11 bases matching TRBD1. The CDR3 length is 15 residues. Unmatched junction bases numbered 2, after V lost 4 bases and J lost 0 bases. The germline gives CDR1 SGHAT, CDR2 FQNNGV.

The table lists this clonotype with many counts. The chain links TRBV11-2 to TRBJ2-5; the D is unclear. This CDR3 region has 14 residues. Deletions cut 5 bases from V and 5 bases from J, with 15 bases between. In germline, CDR1 is SGHAT, CDR2 FQNNGV. The CDR3 sequence is CASSTPVPPETQYF. In nucleotides, the CDR3 is TGTGCCAGCAGCACGCCCGTCCCCCCCGAGACCCAGTACTTC.

This clonotype was seen many times. The chain carries TRBV11-1 and TRBJ2-1; D gene ambiguous. Germline V gene lookup returns CDR1 SGHAT and CDR2 FQDESV (reference sequence). This CDR3 is 13 amino acids long. V was shortened by 2 bases and J by 9 bases, with 11 bases between the two germline ends. CDR3 bases: TGTGCCAGCAGCTTATTGCTTCGTGGTGAGCAGTTCTTC. Translating gives CASSLLLRGEQFF.

The CDR3: CASSGTGGSGNTIYF. CDR3 nucleotide sequence: TGTGCCAGCAGCGGAACAGGGGGCTCGGGAAACACCATATATTTT. V is TRBV9 and J is TRBJ1-3; TRBD1 matches at 9 bases. CDR3 length equals 15 residues. V trimming: 3 bases; J trimming: 4 bases; junction bases outside the gene matches: 5. CDR1 and CDR2 (germline): SGDLS, YYNGEE.

In this sample, this clonotype turned up many times. The chain employs TRBV19 and TRBJ1-2; possible D gene TRBD1, 5 bases. The germline gives CDR1 LNHDA, CDR2 SQIVND (reference sequence). V gave up 5 bases and J gave up 6 bases, with 16 bases separating them. The CDR3 runs to 14 residues. The chain's CDR3 is CASSGGTTRHGYTF. The DNA for the CDR3 is TGTGCCAGTAGTGGCGGGACCACCCGTCATGGCTACACCTTC.

This clonotype was observed a handful of times. CDR3 loop: CASSPLGAGGEQYF. The CDR3, as DNA: TGTGCCAGCAGCCCCCTCGGGGCGGGAGGCGAGCAGTACTTC. This sequence joins TRBV28 and TRBJ2-7; 8 bases are a match to TRBD2. Unmatched junction bases numbered 10, after V lost 6 bases and J lost 6 bases. Germline CDR1 MDHEN, CDR2 SYDVKM. The CDR3 spans 14 residues.

This clonotype was found many times. This chain uses TRBV28 with TRBJ2-7, with TRBD1 identical over 9 bases. The V gene end was trimmed by 4 bases and the J gene end by 0 bases; junction bases not matched to a gene: 4. The CDR3 has 15 residues. The germline gives CDR1 MDHEN, CDR2 SYDVKM. CDR3 region: CASSSTGGPSYEQYF. The DNA for the CDR3 is TGTGCCAGCAGTTCGACAGGGGGGCCCTCCTACGAGCAGTACTTC.

This clonotype was seen more than once but under ten times. V is TRBV29-1 and J is TRBJ2-1; D is possibly TRBD2 (5 bases). The germline CDR1 and CDR2 sequences are SQVTM and ANQGSEA. The CDR3 has 11 residues. Trimming stripped 6 bases from V and 6 bases from J, with 9 bases between. DNA for the CDR3: TGCAGCGTCTGGGCGGGCAATGAGCAGTTCTTC. Protein sequence: CSVWAGNEQFF.

The V call is TRBV7-2, the J call TRBJ2-3; tentatively, D is TRBD2 (7 bases). Trimming stripped 4 bases from V and 3 bases from J, with 17 bases between. The CDR3 is 16 amino acids. Germline V gives CDR1 SGHTA, CDR2 FQGNSA. The CDR3: CASSWSIGGHTDTQYF. Here the CDR3 DNA reads TGTGCCAGCAGCTGGTCTATCGGGGGGCATACAGATACGCAGTATTTT. The entire variable domain, with the rest obtained from reference TRBV7-2 and TRBJ2-3, is as follows: GAGVSQSPSNKVTEKGKDVELRCDPISGHTALYWYRQSLGQGLEFLIYFQGNSAPDKSGLPSDRFSAERTGGSVSTLTIQRTQQEDSAVYLCASSWSIGGHTDTQYFGPGTRLTVL.

This clonotype was counted only a few times. The rearrangement joins TRBV6-2 or TRBV6-3 to TRBJ2-7; tentatively, D is TRBD1 (5 bases). Trimming took off 2 bases at V and 4 bases at J, with 9 bases between the two ends. CDR1 is MNHEY, CDR2 SVGEGT, per germline. This CDR3 contains 13 residues. The CDR3 nucleotides are TGTGCCAGCAGTTACGCCGACAGTTACGAGCAGTACTTC. As protein: CASSYADSYEQYF.

This clonotype came up many times. This chain uses TRBV2 with TRBJ2-1; 9 nucleotides agree with TRBD1. This CDR3 is built from 14 residues. CDR1 is SNHLY and CDR2 is FYNNEI in the germline V gene. Trimming took 4 bases from V and 5 from J; bases not matched to a gene: 3. CDR3 protein: CASSGGQGDNEQFF. CDR3 DNA sequence: TGTGCCAGCAGTGGGGGACAGGGCGACAATGAGCAGTTCTTC.

This chain joins TRBV29-1 and TRBJ2-6; possibly TRBD1 for D (5 bases). Germline V lookup: CDR1 SQVTM, CDR2 ANQGSEA. The CDR3 consists of 14 residues. V lost 0 bases to trimming and J lost 2 bases, with 5 bases between them. The CDR3: CSVEEQAGANVLTF. CDR3 sequence (DNA): TGCAGCGTTGAAGAACAGGCTGGGGCCAACGTCCTGACTTTC. Using reference TRBV29-1 and TRBJ2-6 for the parts outside the CDR3, the full variable domain is SAVISQKPSRDICQRGTSLTIQCQVDSQVTMMFWYRQQPGQSLTLIATANQGSEATYESGFVIDKFPISRPNLTFSTLTVSNMSPEDSSIYLCSVEEQAGANVLTFGAGSRLTVL.

This clonotype was seen at least ten times. The rearrangement links TRBV27 to TRBJ2-3; the D is unclear. The CDR3 extends over 14 amino acids. V dropped 4 bases and J dropped 5 bases, with 13 bases sitting between them. Germline V gene data show CDR1 as MNHEY and CDR2 as SMNVEV (reference sequence). Here the CDR3 DNA reads TGTGCCAGCAGTTCCCGGACGGCGGAAGATACGCAGTATTTT. Its protein product is CASSSRTAEDTQYF.

This clonotype was detected ten times or more. This chain joins TRBV7-9 and TRBJ2-7; unclear D gene. The germline gives CDR1 SEHNR, CDR2 FQNEAQ (reference sequence). This CDR3 contains 14 residues. Trimming took off 2 bases at V and 1 base at J, with 9 bases between the two ends. The DNA for the CDR3 is TGTGCCAGCAGCTTATATAGGGAATCCTACGAGCAGTACTTC. It translates to CASSLYRESYEQYF.

This clonotype came up a few times. The V gene is TRBV10-3, the J gene TRBJ2-7; D not certain. There are 13 residues in the CDR3. Germline assignment: CDR1 ENHRY and CDR2 SYGVKD. V dropped 11 bases and J dropped 2 bases, with 16 bases sitting between them. The CDR3 coding sequence is TGTGCCTTCAAACCGGACGGACCCTACGAGCAGTACTTC. This gives the protein CAFKPDGPYEQYF.

The V call is TRBV24-1, the J call TRBJ2-3; D uncertain. Germline V lookup: CDR1 KGHDR, CDR2 SFDVKD. V lost 2 bases and J 6 bases, leaving 8 bases between the germline ends. This CDR3 region has 13 residues. The CDR3 here is CATSDSFLDTQYF. CDR3 DNA sequence: TGTGCCACCAGTGATTCCTTTTTGGATACGCAGTATTTT.